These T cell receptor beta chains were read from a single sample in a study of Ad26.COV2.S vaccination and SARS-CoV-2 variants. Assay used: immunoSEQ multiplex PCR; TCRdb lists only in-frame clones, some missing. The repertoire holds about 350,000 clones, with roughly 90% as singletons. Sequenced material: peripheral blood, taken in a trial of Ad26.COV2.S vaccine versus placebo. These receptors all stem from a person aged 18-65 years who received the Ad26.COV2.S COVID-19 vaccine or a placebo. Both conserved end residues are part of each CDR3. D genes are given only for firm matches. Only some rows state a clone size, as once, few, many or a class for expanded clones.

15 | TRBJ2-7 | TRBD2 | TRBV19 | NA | TGTGCCAGTAGTATGGCCGGTGGGGGGGCCTACGAGCAGTACTTC | CASSMAGGGAYEQYF
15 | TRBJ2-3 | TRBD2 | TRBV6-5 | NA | TGTGCCAGCAGAGGGGCGCGGGGGGCTACAGATACGCAGTATTTT | CASRGARGATDTQYF
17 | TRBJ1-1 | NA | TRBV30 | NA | TGTGCCCTCTCCCGAAGGCCGGGACAAGACATGAACACTGAAGCTTTCTTT | CALSRRPGQDMNTEAFF
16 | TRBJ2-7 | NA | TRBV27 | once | TGTGCCAGCAAGAGGGCCTATTCACTCGGTACCTACGAGCAGTACTTC | CASKRAYSLGTYEQYF
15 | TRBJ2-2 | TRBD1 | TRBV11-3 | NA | TGTGCCAGCAGCCTGAGACAGGGGGTTACCGGGGAGCTGTTTTTT | CASSLRQGVTGELFF
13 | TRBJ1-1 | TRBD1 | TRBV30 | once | TGTGCCTGGACTATACAGGGGGGCACTGAAGCTTTCTTT | CAWTIQGGTEAFF
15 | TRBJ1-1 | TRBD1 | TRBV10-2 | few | TGCGCCAGCAGTACAAACAGGGGGATGAACACTGAAGCTTTCTTT | CASSTNRGMNTEAFF
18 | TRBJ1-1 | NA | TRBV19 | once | TGTGCCAGTAGTGTATTATTAGTAGGGAAGGGCCGGGGAACTGAAGCTTTCTTT | CASSVLLVGKGRGTEAFF
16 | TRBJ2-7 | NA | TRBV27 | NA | TGTGCCAGCAGTCCTCGGAGTCTGAGAAGATACTACGAGCAGTACTTC | CASSPRSLRRYYEQYF
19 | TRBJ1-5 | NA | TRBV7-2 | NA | TGTGCCAGCAGTCTGGGGGTATCTGGGACGGGAGTGGTGAATCAGCCCCAGCATTTT | CASSLGVSGTGVVNQPQHF
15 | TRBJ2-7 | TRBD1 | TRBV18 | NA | TGTGCCAGCTCACCACCGATGGGACAGGGGGGCGAGCAGTACTTC | CASSPPMGQGGEQYF
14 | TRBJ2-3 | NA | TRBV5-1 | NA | TGCGCCAGCAGCTCTAACAAGGACACAGATACGCAGTATTTT | CASSSNKDTDTQYF
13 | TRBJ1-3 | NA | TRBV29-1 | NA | TGCAGCGTTGAGCCAGGCCCTGGAAACACCATATATTTT | CSVEPGPGNTIYF
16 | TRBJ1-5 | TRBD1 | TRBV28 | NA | TGTGCCAGCAGTCCTGGGACAGGCAATAGCAATCAGCCCCAGCATTTT | CASSPGTGNSNQPQHF
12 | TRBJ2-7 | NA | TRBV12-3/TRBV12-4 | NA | TGTGCCAGCTCAGGCGACTCCTACGAGCAGTACTTC | CASSGDSYEQYF
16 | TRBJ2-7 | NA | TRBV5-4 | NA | TGTGCCAGCAGCTTGGCGGGAGCCCCCAAGGCCTCCGAGCAGTACTTC | CASSLAGAPKASEQYF
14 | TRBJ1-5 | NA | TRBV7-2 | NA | TGTGCCAGCAGCCGCACAGTGTCCAATCCGCCCCAGCATTTT | CASSRTVSNPPQHF
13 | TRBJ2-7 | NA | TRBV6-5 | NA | TGTGCCAGCAGCCCCCCGGGGGCGGACGAGCAGTACTTC | CASSPPGADEQYF
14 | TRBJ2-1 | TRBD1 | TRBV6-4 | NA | TGTGCCAGCAGTGACATTGGGACAGACAATGAGCAGTTCTTC | CASSDIGTDNEQFF
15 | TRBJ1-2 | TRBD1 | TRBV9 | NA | TGTGCCAGCAGCGTAGCGGCGACAGGGGGGTATGGCTACACCTTC | CASSVAATGGYGYTF
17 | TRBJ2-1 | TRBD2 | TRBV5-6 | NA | TGTGCCAGCAGCTTGGTGTCTAGCGGGAGGACATCCAATGAGCAGTTCTTC | CASSLVSSGRTSNEQFF
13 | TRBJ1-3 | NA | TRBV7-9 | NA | TGTGCCAGCAGCCAAGTTTCTGGAAACACCATATATTTT | CASSQVSGNTIYF
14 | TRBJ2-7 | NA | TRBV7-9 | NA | TGTGCCAGCAGCTTAGTCAGGTATCCCTACGAGCAGTACTTC | CASSLVRYPYEQYF
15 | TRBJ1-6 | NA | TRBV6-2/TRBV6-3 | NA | TGTGCCAGCAGTTACTCGAGCAGGAATAATTCACCCCTCCACTTT | CASSYSSRNNSPLHF
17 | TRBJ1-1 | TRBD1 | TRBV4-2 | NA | TGTGCCAGCAGCCAGGAAGTGACAGGGACAAAGAACACTGAAGCTTTCTTT | CASSQEVTGTKNTEAFF
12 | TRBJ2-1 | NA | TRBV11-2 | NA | TGTGCCAGCAGCCCACTGGGCAATGAGCAGTTCTTC | CASSPLGNEQFF
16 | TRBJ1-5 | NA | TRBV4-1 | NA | TGCGCCAGCAGCCAGGCCGCCCAACAGGGCTTGGGGCCCCAGCATTTT | CASSQAAQQGLGPQHF
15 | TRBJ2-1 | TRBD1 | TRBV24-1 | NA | TGTGCCACCAGTGGCCCCGGGACAGCGAATAATGAGCAGTTCTTC | CATSGPGTANNEQFF
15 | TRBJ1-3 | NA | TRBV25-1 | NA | TGTGCCAGCAGTGAATTCGCAGGCTCTGGAAACACCATATATTTT | CASSEFAGSGNTIYF
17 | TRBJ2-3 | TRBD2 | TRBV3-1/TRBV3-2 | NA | TGTGCCAGCAGCCCCCCCAAAGCGGGAGTCGGCACAGATACGCAGTATTTT | CASSPPKAGVGTDTQYF
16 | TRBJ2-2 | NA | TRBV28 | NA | TGTGCCAGCAGTCCGAGGGGGACGGAGAACACCGGGGAGCTGTTTTTT | CASSPRGTENTGELFF
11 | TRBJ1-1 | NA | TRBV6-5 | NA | TGTGCCGGCAGGGGAGGCACTGAAGCTTTCTTT | CAGRGGTEAFF
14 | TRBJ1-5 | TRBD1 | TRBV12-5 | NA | TGTGCTAGTGGTACCGGACAGGGGGCAGGTCCCCAGCATTTT | CASGTGQGAGPQHF
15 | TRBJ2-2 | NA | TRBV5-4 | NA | TGTGCCAGCAGCTTTGGACTTAAGAACACCGGGGAGCTGTTTTTT | CASSFGLKNTGELFF
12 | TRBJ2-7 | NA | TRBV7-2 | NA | TGTGCCAGCAGCTTAGTTCGATCAGGGCAGTACTTC | CASSLVRSGQYF
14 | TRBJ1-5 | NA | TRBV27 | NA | TGTGCCAGCAGTTCCCGACGGAGCAATCAGCCCCAGCATTTT | CASSSRRSNQPQHF
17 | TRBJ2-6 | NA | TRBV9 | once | TGTGCCAGCCGCGACTCCCTCAAGGATTATGGGGCCAACGTCCTGACTTTC | CASRDSLKDYGANVLTF
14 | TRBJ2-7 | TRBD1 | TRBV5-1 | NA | TGCGCCAGCAGGCGGACAGGGGGCACCTACGAGCAGTACTTC | CASRRTGGTYEQYF
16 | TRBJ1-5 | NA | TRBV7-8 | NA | TGTGCCAGCAGCTTCGGGTCGGGGCTTTCCAATCAGCCCCAGCATTTT | CASSFGSGLSNQPQHF
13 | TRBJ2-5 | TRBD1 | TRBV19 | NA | TGTGCCAGTAACCGAGACAGGGAAGGGACCCAGTACTTC | CASNRDREGTQYF
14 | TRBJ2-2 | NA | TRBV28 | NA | TGTGCCAGCAGTTTATTTAGGACAACCGGGGAGCTGTTTTTT | CASSLFRTTGELFF
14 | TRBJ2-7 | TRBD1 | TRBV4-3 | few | TGCGCCAGCAGCCCGTGGGACAGAGACTACGAGCAGTACTTC | CASSPWDRDYEQYF
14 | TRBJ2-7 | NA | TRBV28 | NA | TGTGCCAGCACTTCGGGAAGGAACCCGTACGAGCAGTACTTC | CASTSGRNPYEQYF